This T cell receptor (beta chain) came from a study of T cells in Graves' hyperthyroidism and ophthalmopathy. Findings of the study overall: Most clonotypes expanded in the thyroid (above 0.001) were also present in blood.

CDR3 length: 12 residues. V was trimmed by 4 bases and J by 9 bases, leaving 11 bases between them. Germline assignment: CDR1 SGHVS and CDR2 FNYEAQ. TCR beta CDR3 region amplification was performed from RNA transcripts. The HTBI set primed first-round TCR CDR3 RT-PCR. TCRdb reprocessed the multiplex PCR reads with MiXCR, giving one entry per CDR3 protein. The sample contains about 380,000 distinct CDR3 sequences, approximately 14% of which appear only once. Turning to this clonotype: Its antigen remains unknown.

Fresh peripheral blood, about 10 ml of it, supplied the PBMCs. Sequences were obtained from blood. This clonotype was obtained from a woman in her fifties or sixties with Graves' hyperthyroidism. This rearrangement joins TRBV7-6 to TRBJ2-3; D may match TRBD1 or TRBD2 (6 bases each). CDR3: CASSSTGGTQYF. CDR3 nucleotides: TGTGCCAGCAGCTCCACCGGGGGCACGCAGTATTTT.